The clone carrying this T cell receptor beta chain appeared many times. These data come from a study of T cells after yellow fever vaccination. Broader study findings: The study found a weaker secondary response that peaked faster, day 5 versus 15.

The CDR3 contains 15 residues. Germline CDR1 DFQATT, CDR2 SNEGSKA (reference sequence). Trimming cost V 0 bases and J 0 bases, with 9 bases left between them. TCRdb re-called the 5' RACE reads with MiXCR, one entry per CDR3 protein. The sample carries over 25,000 distinct CDR3 sequences, about 10% recorded once. The specimen comprised PBMCs, either bulk or a sorted T-cell subset (CD4+, CD8+, memory, or dextramer-sorted; not recorded which), sampled less than 18 days after the first yellow fever vaccination. The sequence was obtained from a man aged 18 to 29 who received the YFV17D yellow fever vaccine. J is TRBJ2-1 and V is TRBV20-1, with a weak D call TRBD2 (5 bases). The CDR3 bases are TGCAGTGCTAGAGATCTAGCCCTCTCCTACAATGAGCAGTTCTTC. Its translation: CSARDLALSYNEQFF.